A single T cell receptor (beta chain) is shown here with its context. The antigen it binds to is not known. The record has no base qualities; no much larger clone is one base away. Relative to germline, V is missing 2 bases and J is missing 0 bases, with 12 bases of the junction outside any gene match. CDR1 and CDR2 are read off the germline V gene as MNHNS and SASEGT. The CDR3 runs 19 residues from the cysteine to the phenylalanine. Only the CDR3 part of the read is kept: 57 bases, read in frame from the first base. The sample is drawn from a study of T cells after yellow fever vaccination (dated by TCRdb to the late 2010s). General notes on the study: Libraries from fractions with low cell numbers were prepared with the SMART-Seq v4 Ultra Low Input RNA kit. Bulk TCR alpha and beta repertoires were sequenced longitudinally to track T-cell clones before and after primary and booster YFV17D yellow fever vaccination. Two healthy male donors, one aged 18 to 30 and one aged 30 to 40 years, made up the cohort. Blood was collected at multiple timepoints before and after primary and secondary immunization, and bulk PBMC replicates and cell subsets were isolated. The investigation overall reported the following: Most clones expanded after primary vaccination were re-detected after the booster (almost 98% of CD4 and approximately 88% of CD8), suggesting broad memory maintenance. The study included only two donors, which limits how far the findings can be generalized. Compared with the primary T-cell response, the secondary T-cell response was faster but weaker, reaching its peak on day 5 rather than on day 15. A small fraction of clonotypes showed up in both the CD4 and CD8 compartments, probably as a result of convergent recombination. Computational filtering was needed because FACS-sorted repertoires could contain abundant contaminating clonotypes from the bulk population.

Synthesis of TCR cDNA relied on 5'RACE template switching, a step that introduced a universal primer site along with unique molecular identifiers. cDNA synthesis was primed from both the TCR alpha and TCR beta constant segments. Libraries were amplified in two PCR steps, with sample barcodes and sequencing adapters added in the second step. Sequencing of libraries was performed on Illumina HiSeq 2500 (2x100 bp) or NovaSeq (2x150 bp). In the authors' own workflow: Demultiplexing of reads and collapsing into UMI consensus sequences were performed with MIGEC, and V(D)J alignment was carried out with MiXCR. Using edgeR on replicate PBMC samples, clonotypes were called vaccine-responding if FDR was below 0.01 and the log2 fold change was above 5 up to day 15. Bulk clonotypes were assigned CD4 or CD8 identity according to which sequenced CD4 or CD8 repertoire held them at higher abundance. The public reads were reanalyzed by TCRdb: fastp trimming at Q25, MiXCR alignment, in-frame beta chains only. Rows matching on CDR3 protein sequence are summarized as one entry with the most common DNA and genes. The authors' filters were not applied to this entry. This sample is represented by over 200,000 distinct CDR3 sequences; approximately 6.8% of them were singletons. More than 0.85% of the sample comes from the top ten.

The treatment or condition label for this specimen denotes: live attenuated yellow fever vaccine strain. A standard Ficoll-Paque protocol was used to isolate PBMCs from peripheral blood. Dynabeads CD4 and CD8 positive selection kits were used to isolate CD4 and CD8 T-cell fractions. TriZol was used to extract RNA from bulk PBMCs, CD4 and CD8 fractions, and dextramer-positive and dextramer-negative fractions. Source: CD4+ T cells sorted from PBMCs, taken on the day of the yellow fever booster vaccination. This receptor was obtained from a man aged 25-45 years who received the YFV17D yellow fever vaccine. The V and J segments used are TRBV6-1 and TRBJ2-1; a stretch of 8 junction bases matches TRBD2. The DNA sequence follows: TGTGCCAGCAGTGAACCGCCTGTCACTAGCGGACGCTCCTACAATGAGCAGTTCTTC. Its protein is CASSEPPVTSGRSYNEQFF.